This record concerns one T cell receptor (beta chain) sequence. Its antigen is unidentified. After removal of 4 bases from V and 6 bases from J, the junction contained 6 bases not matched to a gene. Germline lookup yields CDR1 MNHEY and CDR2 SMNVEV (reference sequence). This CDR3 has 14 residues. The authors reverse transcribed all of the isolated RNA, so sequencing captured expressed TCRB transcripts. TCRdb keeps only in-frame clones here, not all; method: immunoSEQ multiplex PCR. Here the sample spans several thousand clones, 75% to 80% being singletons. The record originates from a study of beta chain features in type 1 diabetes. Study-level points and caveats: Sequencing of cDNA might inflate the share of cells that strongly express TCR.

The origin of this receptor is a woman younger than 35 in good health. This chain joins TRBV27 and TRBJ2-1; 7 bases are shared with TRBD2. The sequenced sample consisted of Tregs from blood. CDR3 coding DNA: TGTGCCAGCAGTTGGACTAGTTGGGGCAATGAGCAGTTCTTC. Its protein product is CASSWTSWGNEQFF.